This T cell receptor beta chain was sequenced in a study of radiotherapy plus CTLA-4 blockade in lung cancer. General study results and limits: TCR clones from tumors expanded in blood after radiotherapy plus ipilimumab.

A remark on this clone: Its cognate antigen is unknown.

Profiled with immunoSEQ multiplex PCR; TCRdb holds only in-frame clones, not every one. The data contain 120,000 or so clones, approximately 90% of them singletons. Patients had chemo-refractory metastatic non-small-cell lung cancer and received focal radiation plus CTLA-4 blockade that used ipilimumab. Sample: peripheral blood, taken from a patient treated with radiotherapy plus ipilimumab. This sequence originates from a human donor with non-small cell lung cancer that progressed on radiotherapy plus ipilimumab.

The CDR3 DNA is TGTGCCAGCACCCCTAGCGGACGGACCTACGAGCAGTACTTC. This codes for CASTPSGRTYEQYF. The chain joins TRBV6-1 to TRBJ2-7, with 7 bases fitting TRBD2. V lost 7 bases and J lost 2; bases outside the gene matches: 8. The CDR3 is 14 amino acids. CDR1 is MNHNS and CDR2 is SASEGT in the germline V gene.